This TCR beta chain was captured in a study of cytomegalovirus exposure and HLA in healthy donors. Primers included in the PCR were 60 Vbeta and 13 Jbeta primers. TCRdb's table, derived via immunoSEQ multiplex PCR, lists solely in-frame clones and lacks some. The table has about 190,000 clones, about 81% seen once. This TCR was recovered from a woman in her twenties or thirties in good health and CMV-seronegative. Sequences were obtained from PBMCs.

DNA of the CDR3: TGTGCCAGCAGTCCGGGGACAGGGTTCGGGACTGAAGCTTTCTTT. Translating gives CASSPGTGFGTEAFF. V gene TRBV27 combines with J gene TRBJ1-1, with 9 nucleotides matching TRBD1. The CDR3 spans 15 residues. The junction had 9 bases not matched to a gene; V was cut back by 5 bases and J by 5 bases. CDR1 is MNHEY and CDR2 is SMNVEV in the germline V gene (reference sequence).